What follows is one T cell receptor (beta chain) and its context. This specimen belongs to a study of T cell changes during pregnancy in multiple sclerosis. Here immunoSEQ multiplex PCR was the method, and the copy in TCRdb shows in-frame clones only, minus some. The sample has approximately 93,000 clones; 91% are singletons. Germline assignment: CDR1 LGHNT and CDR2 FRNRAP. The CDR3 consists of 14 residues. Trimming at V came to 7 bases and at J to 5 bases, leaving 10 bases not matched to a gene. The clonotype comes from a female donor in good health, enrolled as a control in a pregnancy study. This specimen consisted of peripheral blood, obtained in the first trimester of pregnancy. The gene calls are TRBV12-5 and TRBJ1-2; TRBD1 aligns across 7 bases. The CDR3 loop is CASASPGTAYGYTF. The CDR3, as DNA: TGTGCTAGTGCCTCCCCCGGGACAGCATATGGCTACACCTTC. The full variable domain, in which reference TRBV12-5 and TRBJ1-2 provide the parts outside the CDR3, is DARVTQTPRHKVTEMGQEVTMRCQPILGHNTVFWYRQTMMQGLELLAYFRNRAPLDDSGMPKDRFSAEMPDATLATLKIQPSEPRDSAVYFCASASPGTAYGYTFGSGTRLTVV.